These T cell receptor beta chains were read from a single sample in a study of T-cell reconstitution after alpha-beta-depleted transplantation in children. Each CDR3 protein is one row after TCRdb ran MiXCR on the PCR reads. Of hundreds of thousands of distinct CDR3 sequences listed, roughly 33% are singletons. This specimen was PBMCs from the stem cell graft donor, taken from the stem cell graft. Receptors were obtained from a human donor who donated a stem cell graft to a child with aplastic anemia. Both conserved end residues are part of each CDR3. Fields, in order: V gene, clone size, D gene, J gene, CDR3 protein, CDR3 DNA. The D gene is left open where the match is weak. Rows give clone size only sometimes, using once, few, many, or a class for an expanded clone.

TRBV7-2	-	-	TRBJ2-5	CASSLEGGRFETQYF	TGTGCCAGCAGCTTAGAGGGGGGGAGGTTTGAGACCCAGTACTTC
TRBV5-1	few	TRBD2	TRBJ2-3	CASSSFRLATDTQYF	TGCGCCAGCAGCTCCTTCCGACTAGCTACAGATACGCAGTATTTT
TRBV10-3	-	-	TRBJ2-3	CAIRTGPSPADTQYF	TGTGCCATCAGGACGGGACCCTCTCCCGCAGATACGCAGTATTTT
TRBV7-6	-	-	TRBJ2-5	CASSSPPRGQETQYF	TGTGCCAGCAGCTCCCCGCCCAGGGGCCAAGAGACCCAGTACTTC
TRBV5-1	-	-	TRBJ2-1	CASSLDPAGLNNEQFF	TGCGCCAGCAGCTTGGATCCGGCCGGACTTAACAATGAGCAGTTCTTC
TRBV19	few	TRBD1	TRBJ1-1	CASSPIPGGRNTEAFF	TGTGCCAGTTCTCCAATCCCAGGGGGCAGGAACACTGAAGCTTTCTTT
TRBV30	few	TRBD2	TRBJ2-2	CAWSVGLTNTGELFF	TGTGCCTGGAGTGTGGGACTAACGAACACCGGGGAGCTGTTTTTT
TRBV5-5	few	TRBD1	TRBJ1-3	CASSIPRGANSGNTIYF	TGTGCCAGCAGCATACCCAGGGGGGCAAACTCTGGAAACACCATATATTTT
TRBV14	few	-	TRBJ2-2	CASSQLPTEGAGELFF	TGTGCCAGCAGCCAACTACCTACGGAGGGGGCCGGGGAGCTGTTTTTT
TRBV20-1	few	TRBD2	TRBJ2-3	CSAIAGSSTDTQYF	TGCAGTGCCATAGCGGGAAGTAGCACAGATACGCAGTATTTT
TRBV27	few	-	TRBJ2-1	CASSSPSGAHNNEQFF	TGTGCCAGCAGTTCGCCTTCCGGAGCGCACAACAATGAGCAGTTCTTC
TRBV7-2	-	-	TRBJ2-5	CASSYNRVGETQYF	TGTGCCAGCAGCTACAATCGGGTGGGTGAGACCCAGTACTTC
TRBV7-9	-	TRBD2	TRBJ2-2	CASSQTSAYANTGELFF	TGTGCCAGCAGCCAAACTAGCGCATACGCGAACACCGGGGAGCTGTTTTTT
TRBV6-2/TRBV6-3	-	-	TRBJ2-1	CASSYSDEPGNEQFF	TGTGCCAGCAGTTACTCGGATGAGCCCGGGAATGAGCAGTTCTTC
TRBV2	-	-	TRBJ2-1	CASRGGGKQFF	TGTGCCAGCAGGGGAGGGGGAAAGCAGTTCTTC
TRBV23-1	few	TRBD2	TRBJ2-3	CASSLNERGTQYF	TGCGCCAGCAGTCTGAACGAGCGGGGGACGCAGTATTTT
TRBV15	few	-	TRBJ1-1	CATSREKALTAQNTEAFF	TGTGCCACCAGCAGAGAAAAGGCATTGACAGCCCAGAACACTGAAGCTTTCTTT
TRBV4-1	once	TRBD1	TRBJ2-1	CASSQGTGGNEQFF	TGCGCCAGCAGCCAAGGGACAGGGGGCAATGAGCAGTTCTTC
TRBV9	-	-	TRBJ2-1	CASSVRGEYRNEQFF	TGTGCCAGCAGCGTTAGGGGCGAATACCGTAATGAGCAGTTCTTC
TRBV20-1	-	TRBD2	TRBJ2-3	CSARLAGGPDTQYF	TGCAGTGCTAGACTAGCGGGAGGGCCAGATACGCAGTATTTT
TRBV7-2	few	-	TRBJ1-2	CASSLGVGEKSYGYTF	TGTGCCAGCAGCTTGGGGGTCGGGGAAAAGAGCTATGGCTACACCTTC
TRBV7-3	-	-	TRBJ1-1	CASSRGGVNTEAFF	TGTGCCAGCAGCCGCGGAGGGGTGAACACTGAAGCTTTCTTT
TRBV20-1	few	TRBD1	TRBJ1-5	CSAIIPTGKGNQPQHF	TGCAGTGCTATCATCCCGACAGGGAAGGGGAATCAGCCCCAGCATTTT
TRBV6-5	few	-	TRBJ2-5	CASSPRQQETQYF	TGTGCCAGCAGTCCTCGACAGCAAGAGACCCAGTACTTC
TRBV7-2	-	TRBD2	TRBJ2-5	CASSLTGLSQETQYF	TGTGCCAGCAGCTTAACGGGACTATCACAAGAGACCCAGTACTTC
TRBV10-3	few	-	TRBJ2-5	CAISETGSETQYF	TGTGCCATCAGCGAGACCGGGAGCGAGACCCAGTACTTC
TRBV5-6	once	-	TRBJ1-4	CASSLASGNEKLFF	TGTGCCAGCAGCCTGGCCTCGGGGAATGAAAAACTGTTTTTT
TRBV5-1	few	-	TRBJ1-2	CASSLEGSGANYGYTF	TGCGCCAGCAGCTTGGAGGGGTCAGGGGCTAACTATGGCTACACCTTC
TRBV6-1	few	-	TRBJ2-7	CASNLDSGTYEQYF	TGTGCCAGCAACCTGGACAGCGGGACCTACGAGCAGTACTTC
TRBV12-3/TRBV12-4	-	TRBD1	TRBJ1-1	CASGPGGRTEAFF	TGTGCCAGCGGCCCAGGGGGCCGGACTGAAGCTTTCTTT
TRBV25-1	-	-	TRBJ1-1	CASSGRQYNTEAFF	TGTGCCAGCAGTGGGCGACAGTACAACACTGAAGCTTTCTTT
TRBV29-1	-	-	TRBJ2-5	CSVVPPSAGGRSGQYF	TGCAGCGTTGTCCCTCCCAGCGCAGGCGGGCGGTCGGGCCAGTACTTC
TRBV11-2	-	TRBD2	TRBJ2-1	CASSFSSSLAGEEQFF	TGTGCCAGCAGCTTTTCTTCATCGCTAGCGGGAGAGGAGCAGTTCTTC
TRBV5-1	few	-	TRBJ2-3	CASSSIPGVELTDTQYF	TGCGCCAGCAGCTCTATTCCTGGGGTAGAGCTCACAGATACGCAGTATTTT
TRBV29-1	-	TRBD2	TRBJ2-1	CSVDGLAGNNEQFF	TGCAGCGTTGACGGGCTAGCGGGGAACAATGAGCAGTTCTTC
TRBV5-1	-	-	TRBJ1-4	CASSWNSNEKLFF	TGCGCCAGCAGCTGGAATTCTAATGAAAAACTGTTTTTT
TRBV29-1	few	TRBD1	TRBJ2-7	CSVLRDRGNEQYF	TGCAGCGTTTTAAGGGACAGGGGCAACGAGCAGTACTTC
TRBV12-3/TRBV12-4	-	TRBD2	TRBJ2-1	CASSFSGGRASNEQFF	TGTGCCAGCAGTTTTTCTGGCGGGAGGGCCAGCAATGAGCAGTTCTTC
TRBV2	-	-	TRBJ1-1	CASSEQEGYTEAFF	TGTGCCAGCAGTGAACAAGAAGGTTACACTGAAGCTTTCTTT
TRBV20-1	-	-	TRBJ2-6	CSAPVLRSSSGANVLTF	TGCAGTGCTCCGGTGCTTAGATCTAGCTCTGGGGCCAACGTCCTGACTTTC
TRBV7-2	-	TRBD2	TRBJ2-1	CASSRSGTSGRASEQFF	TGTGCCAGCAGCCGTTCCGGGACTAGCGGGAGGGCGAGTGAGCAGTTCTTC
TRBV24-1	few	-	TRBJ1-2	CATSGGDGGYTF	TGTGCCACCAGTGGCGGAGACGGTGGCTACACCTTC
TRBV29-1	-	-	TRBJ1-1	CSATGINTEAFF	TGCAGCGCCACAGGGATAAACACTGAAGCTTTCTTT
TRBV5-1	few	-	TRBJ1-3	CASSSRVSGNTIYF	TGCGCCAGCAGCTCCAGGGTCTCCGGAAACACCATATATTTT
TRBV29-1	many	TRBD2	TRBJ2-2	CSVGTSGNTGELFF	TGCAGCGTTGGGACTAGCGGGAACACCGGGGAGCTGTTTTTT
TRBV19	few	TRBD1	TRBJ1-5	CASRSDRDRGGSNQPQHF	TGTGCCAGTAGGAGTGACAGGGACAGGGGAGGTAGCAATCAGCCCCAGCATTTT
TRBV9	-	-	TRBJ1-2	CASSPGAGGRDYGYTF	TGTGCCAGCAGCCCCGGAGCGGGGGGAAGGGACTATGGCTACACCTTC
TRBV20-1	-	-	TRBJ1-3	CSVNRANGNTIYF	TGCAGTGTAAACAGGGCCAATGGAAACACCATATATTTT
TRBV19	-	TRBD2	TRBJ2-6	CASSSILAGVAGANVLTF	TGTGCCAGTAGTTCCATACTAGCGGGAGTAGCTGGGGCCAACGTCCTGACTTTC
TRBV19	few	-	TRBJ1-2	CASSIVQASNYGYTF	TGTGCCAGTAGTATAGTTCAGGCCTCTAACTATGGCTACACCTTC
TRBV7-2	-	-	TRBJ1-6	CASSFPESYNSPLHF	TGTGCCAGCAGTTTTCCCGAGAGCTATAATTCACCCCTCCACTTT
TRBV9	-	-	TRBJ2-2	CASSSRDSGELFF	TGTGCCAGCAGCAGCAGGGACTCCGGGGAGCTGTTTTTT
TRBV6-1	few	-	TRBJ2-3	CASGVSAATDTQYF	TGTGCCAGTGGCGTCTCAGCCGCGACAGATACGCAGTATTTT
TRBV20-1	-	-	TRBJ1-4	CSATRRDEAEKLFF	TGCAGTGCTACCCGAAGGGACGAGGCCGAAAAACTGTTTTTT
TRBV5-1	-	TRBD2	TRBJ2-1	CASSPGTSGRAVDEQFF	TGCGCCAGCAGCCCGGGGACTAGCGGGAGGGCCGTCGATGAGCAGTTCTTC
TRBV18	few	-	TRBJ1-5	CASSFQFNQPQHF	TGTGCCAGCTCATTCCAGTTCAATCAGCCCCAGCATTTT
TRBV20-1	few	-	TRBJ2-3	CSASQSRGSTDTQYF	TGCAGTGCCAGTCAGTCCAGGGGCAGCACAGATACGCAGTATTTT
TRBV12-3/TRBV12-4	-	-	TRBJ1-4	CASSHVPNEKLFF	TGTGCCAGCAGTCACGTCCCTAATGAAAAACTGTTTTTT
TRBV29-1	once	TRBD2	TRBJ2-5	CSVRGTTWGQETQYF	TGCAGCGTCCGCGGGACTACCTGGGGCCAAGAGACCCAGTACTTC